This T cell receptor beta chain was sequenced for a study of T cell responses to AZD1222 COVID-19 vaccine (dated by TCRdb to the early 2020s). Some background on the complete study: A total of 230 or so trial participants underwent TCR sequencing, of whom approximately 210 received two doses of AZD1222 and around 26 received two doses of the MenACWY control vaccine. Trial participants were enrolled into age subgroups of 18-55, 56-69 and 70-plus years, which contained roughly 140, 27 and 60 TCR-sequenced participants, respectively. Broad study findings and their caveats: The 56-69-year group was small, and its depth increase did not reach significance, likely because of low power. Participants were mostly white British and included more females than males, and it was suggested by the authors that clonal diversity may have been underestimated. The vaccine-associated CD4 TCRs covered the entire spike protein, and the dominant responses fell in regions 160-218 and 743-854. A significant rise in spike-specific TCR breadth and depth was observed after two AZD1222 doses relative to day 0 and relative to MenACWY recipients. No day 14 peak-response samples were available, so repertoires were characterized only after the peak T cell response. Conclusions about previously exposed vaccinees are limited because only six or seven AZD1222 recipients were SARS-CoV-2 seropositive at baseline. Nearly half of unique spike-specific TCRs reportedly recognized epitopes outside regions mutated in the B.1.351 and B.1.1.7 variants.

The CDR3 sequence holds 16 residues, the cysteine and phenylalanine included. Only the CDR3 DNA stays, 48 bases, in frame from base 1. Trimming costs V 2 bases and J 2 bases, and their ends lie 16 bases apart. CDR1 and CDR2 (SGHNT, YYREEE) derive from the germline V gene (reference sequence). Worth noting for this clone: The antigen this receptor binds is unknown. Base qualities are not recorded, but no much larger clone differs from it by a single base.

The time point label for this specimen denotes: about 28 days (+/-7) after the second vaccine dose. AZD1222 recipients given second doses at about 4 weeks or at about 12 weeks were pooled, since spike-specific TCR depth and breadth were not found to differ between the two schedules. The vaccinee samples were drawn from two UK trials, COV001 and COV002, one of which was a single-blind randomized controlled phase 2/3 trial testing AZD1222 (ChAdOx1 nCoV-19) in healthy adults. For TCRbeta chain sequencing, PBMC samples from trial participants were taken at day 0 and at day 28 after the second dose. The CDR3 regions of human TCRbeta chains were analyzed by immunosequencing. The study's own analysis went as follows. Repertoire TCRs were checked for matches against a reference library of SARS-CoV-2-specific TCRs that had been generated using the MIRA antigen-specificity platform. Breadth was defined as the fraction of unique TCRs that were SARS-CoV-2-associated, and depth was defined as the fraction of total T cells that were SARS-CoV-2-associated. Using the MIRA data, every spike-specific TCR was mapped to the spike region that the TCR reacted to and assigned to either a CD4 or a CD8 class. Log10-transformed breadth and depth values were compared by one-way ANOVA with Sidak's multiple comparisons tests. TCRdb limited this immuneACCESS table to in-frame rearrangements with V and J called. A share of clones is missing; checked studies link under half to unresolved V genes, and the rest is unexplained. V, J and clone size reflect that table, while D and trimming were determined from the DNA. For this sample the table gives roughly 150,000 clones, of which about nine tenths were detected only once. Roughly 1.7% of the sample goes to the ten largest clones.

The sample was peripheral blood, taken 28 days after the second AZD1222 dose. The TCR was taken from an adult who received the AZD1222 COVID-19 vaccine. Recombination joined TRBV5-4 with TRBJ2-5; the D gene identity is not certain. The CDR3 is CASSLKNSRMQETQYF. At the DNA level, the sequence is TGTGCCAGCAGCTTAAAGAACTCCAGGATGCAAGAGACCCAGTACTTC.